The 20 T cell receptor beta chains reported below all come from one sample, sequenced in a study of cytomegalovirus exposure and HLA in healthy donors. Amplification used 60 Vbeta primers and 13 Jbeta primers. This table comes from immunoSEQ multiplex PCR, and its TCRdb copy is limited to in-frame clones, with some not included. Among 190,000 or so clones, approximately 83% were seen once, and the ten largest hold roughly 10%. The sequenced sample was PBMCs. The receptors derive from a woman aged 50 to 65 in good health and CMV-seropositive.

The chain uses TRBV19 and TRBJ1-1, with TRBD1 as a possible D gene (6 bases). Trimming took off 6 bases at V and 1 base at J, with 12 bases between the two ends. Germline V gene lookup returns CDR1 LNHDA and CDR2 SQIVND (reference sequence). The CDR3 loop spans 14 amino acids. The CDR3: CASRTTGSNTEAFF. The CDR3 coding sequence is TGTGCCAGTAGAACAACAGGGTCGAACACTGAAGCTTTCTTT.

The J gene is TRBJ2-3, the V gene TRBV5-1; D is undetermined. CDR1 is SGHRS, CDR2 YFSETQ, per germline. The CDR3 has 14 residues. V dropped 0 bases and J dropped 0 bases, with 5 bases sitting between them. The CDR3 protein is CASSLGLSTDTQYF. DNA of the CDR3: TGCGCCAGCAGCTTGGGTCTTAGCACAGATACGCAGTATTTT.

This clone was seen just once. The V gene is TRBV5-1, the J gene TRBJ2-7, with 8 nucleotides matching TRBD2. Trimming at V came to 1 base and at J to 0 bases, leaving 3 bases not matched to a gene. This CDR3 spans 15 amino acids. Looked up from germline, CDR1 is SGHRS and CDR2 is YFSETQ. The CDR3 bases are TGCGCCAGCAGCTTGTCAGCGGGGGACTCCTACGAGCAGTACTTC. Translation: CASSLSAGDSYEQYF.

This sequence joins TRBV30 and TRBJ2-1; tentatively, D is TRBD2 (5 bases). V was shortened by 5 bases and J by 5 bases, with 16 bases between the two germline ends. The CDR3 spans 14 residues. Germline CDR1 is GTSNPN and CDR2 is SVGIG (reference sequence). CDR3 loop: CAWRDDGYNNEQFF. The CDR3 DNA reads TGTGCCTGGCGGGATGACGGGTATAACAATGAGCAGTTCTTC.

The chain links TRBV5-4 to TRBJ2-2; possibly TRBD1 for D (5 bases). Trimming took 4 bases from V and 5 from J, leaving 18 bases between them. Germline CDR1 reads SGHNT; CDR2 reads YYREEE (reference sequence). There are 16 residues in the CDR3. CDR3 sequence (DNA): TGTGCCAGCAGCCCGATTCGAACAGGCGGAACCGGGGAGCTGTTTTTT. Its protein is CASSPIRTGGTGELFF.

The chain combines TRBV4-1 with TRBJ2-2; a weak D match, TRBD1 (6 bases). V gave up 4 bases and J gave up 7 bases, with 16 bases separating them. There are 15 residues in the CDR3. Germline V CDR1 and CDR2: MGHRA, YSYEKL. The CDR3 DNA follows: TGCGCCAGCAGCCCAAGATCAGGGGCAATCGGGGAGCTGTTTTTT. It is translated as CASSPRSGAIGELFF.

The chain employs TRBV2 and TRBJ2-7; 7 bases align to TRBD1. Per germline, CDR1 SNHLY and CDR2 FYNNEI. Trimming removed 6 bases from V and 5 bases from J; junction bases left unmatched: 10. The CDR3 totals 14 residues. The CDR3 protein is CASRRDRDLNEQYF. The CDR3 bases are TGTGCCAGCAGACGCGACAGGGATCTCAACGAGCAGTACTTC.

Concerning this clone itself: The same CDR3 arises from other DNA sequences in this sample as well. The rearrangement uses TRBV27 and TRBJ1-1; D is unresolved. There are 13 residues in the CDR3. Trimming left V 3 bases short and J 1 base short, with 6 bases between. Germline CDR1 reads MNHEY; CDR2 reads SMNVEV (reference sequence). The CDR3 DNA follows: TGTGCCAGCAGTTTGACGGGGAACACTGAAGCTTTCTTT. It translates to CASSLTGNTEAFF.

The genes are TRBV18 and TRBJ1-2; TRBD1 matches at 8 bases. The CDR3 contains 13 residues. Germline values: CDR1 KGHSH, CDR2 LQKENI. The junction had 3 bases not matched to a gene; V was cut back by 6 bases and J by 3 bases. This CDR3 reads CASSQQGDYGYTF. The CDR3 DNA reads as TGTGCCAGCTCTCAACAGGGGGACTATGGCTACACCTTC.

The chain employs TRBV6-5 and TRBJ1-3, with 7 bases that match TRBD1. The J segment lost 3 bases and the V segment lost 2 bases, leaving 4 bases of the junction unmatched. Germline V lookup: CDR1 MNHEY, CDR2 SVGAGI. The CDR3 extends over 15 amino acids. CDR3: CASSYTQGGGNTIYF. In DNA, the CDR3 is TGTGCCAGCAGTTACACCCAGGGGGGTGGAAACACCATATATTTT.

This chain uses TRBV6-4 with TRBJ2-7; TRBD2 matches 11 bases. Germline values: CDR1 MRHNA, CDR2 SNTAGT. V shed 2 bases, J shed 2 bases, and the junction held 5 bases outside the gene matches. The CDR3 is 16 residues long. CDR3 protein: CASSDPKGLAAYEQYF. The DNA for the CDR3 is TGTGCCAGCAGTGACCCAAAGGGACTAGCGGCCTACGAGCAGTACTTC.

The V and J genes are TRBV2 and TRBJ1-4; 7 bases are a match to TRBD1. CDR3 size: 15 residues. V was clipped by 3 bases and J by 7 bases; unmatched bases: 8. Germline V gives CDR1 SNHLY, CDR2 FYNNEI. This CDR3 reads CASSDPTGLGEKLFF. The CDR3 DNA reads as TGTGCCAGCAGTGACCCGACAGGGTTAGGTGAAAAACTGTTTTTT.

The chain links TRBV18 to TRBJ2-6; D uncertain. V lost 5 bases and J 5 bases, leaving 13 bases between the germline ends. Per germline, CDR1 KGHSH and CDR2 LQKENI. This CDR3 spans 15 amino acids. CDR3 sequence reads: CASSSTRPWANVLTF. The CDR3 coding sequence is TGTGCCAGCTCATCAACCAGGCCCTGGGCCAACGTCCTGACTTTC. The full variable domain, rest sourced from reference TRBV18 and TRBJ2-6, is NAGVMQNPRHLVRRRGQEARLRCSPMKGHSHVYWYRQLPEEGLKFMVYLQKENIIDESGMPKERFSAEFPKEGPSILRIQQVVRGDSAAYFCASSSTRPWANVLTFGAGSRLTVL.

In nucleotides, the CDR3 is TGTGCCAGCAGCCAATATCGGGGGGCAGATACGCAGTATTTT. Protein product: CASSQYRGADTQYF. The genes are TRBV14 and TRBJ2-3, with 7 positions matching TRBD2. With 2 bases clipped from V and 4 bases from J, the junction kept 3 bases outside the gene matches. CDR1 and CDR2 from the germline V gene are SGHDN and FVKESK. This CDR3 has 14 amino acids. Filled out from reference TRBV14 and TRBJ2-3, the complete variable domain reads EAGVTQFPSHSVIEKGQTVTLRCDPISGHDNLYWYRRVMGKEIKFLLHFVKESKQDESGMPNNRFLAERTGGTYSTLKVQPAELEDSGVYFCASSQYRGADTQYFGPGTRLTVL.

This chain joins TRBV7-9 and TRBJ1-4; 11 bases are shared with TRBD1. Trimming at V came to 5 bases and at J to 8 bases, leaving 10 bases not matched to a gene. CDR1 and CDR2 (germline): SEHNR, FQNEAQ (reference sequence). The CDR3 is 16 residues long. DNA for the CDR3: TGTGCCAGCAGCCCCGGACAGGGGGCAAGTGAGGAAAAACTGTTTTTT. It translates to CASSPGQGASEEKLFF.

This rearrangement joins TRBV7-9 to TRBJ2-1, with D perhaps matching TRBD2 (6 bases). Trimming cost V 7 bases and J 1 base, with 17 bases left between them. Germline lookup yields CDR1 SEHNR and CDR2 FQNEAQ (reference sequence). This CDR3 has 16 amino acids. CDR3 coding DNA: TGTGCCAGCACCAGCTGGAGGGCTGGGTCCTACAATGAGCAGTTCTTC. It encodes CASTSWRAGSYNEQFF. The complete variable domain, with remaining parts taken from reference TRBV7-9 and TRBJ2-1, reads DTGVSQNPRHKITKRGQNVTFRCDPISEHNRLYWYRQTLGQGPEFLTYFQNEAQLEKSRLLSDRFSAERPKGSFSTLEIQRTEQGDSAMYLCASTSWRAGSYNEQFFGPGTRLTVL.

Details on this clone: The junction shows a germline mismatch at one end, possibly a read error. The rearrangement joins TRBV5-4 to TRBJ2-5; 8 bases match TRBD1. Germline-derived CDR1 and CDR2 are SGHNT and YYREEE (reference sequence). This CDR3 spans 11 amino acids. The CDR3 DNA sequence: TGTGCCAGCAGCTTGGAGGACAGGGAGGACTTC. It is translated as CASSLEDREDF.

The CDR3 is CASSRLANEKLFF. The CDR3 nucleotides are TGTGCCAGCAGCCGACTGGCTAATGAAAAACTGTTTTTT. The chain has TRBV7-6 and TRBJ1-4; D gene ambiguous. The CDR3 consists of 13 residues. Germline V CDR1 and CDR2: SGHVS, FNYEAQ. V was clipped by 5 bases and J by 3 bases, with 7 bases between them.

The rearrangement joins TRBV4-1 to TRBJ2-3; 10 nucleotides agree with TRBD2. J lost 1 base, V lost 2 bases, and 3 bases had no gene match. This CDR3 is built from 16 residues. Germline V gene lookup returns CDR1 MGHRA and CDR2 YSYEKL. The CDR3 DNA reads TGCGCCAGCAGCCAACCTGGACTAGCGGGCACAGATACGCAGTATTTT. It translates to CASSQPGLAGTDTQYF.

A few counts support this clone. CDR3 sequence reads: CASILGTGEAFF. The CDR3 nucleotides are TGTGCCAGCATCCTGGGGACAGGGGAAGCTTTCTTT. The genes are TRBV27 and TRBJ1-1; 9 bases match TRBD1. CDR3 size: 12 residues. From germline, CDR1 is MNHEY and CDR2 SMNVEV (reference sequence). Unmatched junction bases numbered 5, after V lost 7 bases and J lost 8 bases.